This T cell receptor (beta chain) is drawn from a study of graft-versus-host responses after intestinal transplantation. Study summary: Every one of the recipients received anti-thymocyte globulin induction and afterwards took tacrolimus and steroids for about 3 years. Overall study results and limits: GvH clones detected in recipient marrow included some appearing first in ileum or blood. Allografts of one patient group, those with graft-donor T cell macrochimerism, had high graft-versus-host to host-versus-graft clonal ratios. Early after transplant, HvG declines were associated with peak levels of circulating GvH clones.

Comments on this clone: The antigen remains undetermined.

The CDR3 consists of 15 residues. Trimming cost V 4 bases and J 0 bases; bases outside gene matches: 1. The germline gives CDR1 KGHSH, CDR2 LQKENI. The protocol was immunoSEQ multiplex PCR, while the TCRdb copy is restricted to in-frame clones and leaves out a portion. The sample carries roughly 80,000 clones, more than 75% recorded once. The starting material was unstimulated CD8+ T cells sorted from spleen or lymph node cells, obtained before transplant. V usage is TRBV18 and J usage is TRBJ2-2; TRBD1 matches at 8 bases. The sequence was collected from a human donor who was the organ donor for an intestinal transplant. CDR3 loop: CASSLTGANTGELFF. The CDR3 DNA follows: TGTGCCAGCTCACTGACAGGGGCGAACACCGGGGAGCTGTTTTTT.